This T cell receptor (beta chain) was documented in a study of CD8 T cells in ankylosing spondylitis. Study-level results: There was a TCR beta motif, made of several highly homologous variants, that appeared characteristic of ankylosing spondylitis blood.

MiXCR was run by TCRdb on the 5' RACE reads, yielding one entry per CDR3 protein. The sample has 350,000 to 450,000 distinct CDR3 sequences, roughly a quarter seen once; the top ten hold about 0.9%. This CDR3 has 15 residues. Trimming took off 3 bases at V and 4 bases at J, with 14 bases between the two ends. Germline-derived CDR1 and CDR2 are SGHDT and YYEEEE. Worth noting for this clonotype: Its antigen is not identified.

V gene TRBV5-6 combines with J gene TRBJ2-1; TRBD2 might be the D (5 bases). This clonotype was sampled from a male donor with ankylosing spondylitis. Sequencing was performed on blood, either unsorted or a sorted T cell fraction (not recorded which). CDR3 in amino acids: CASSWGVASYNEQFF. The CDR3 region has the DNA TGTGCCAGCAGCTGGGGAGTAGCCTCTTACAATGAGCAGTTCTTC.